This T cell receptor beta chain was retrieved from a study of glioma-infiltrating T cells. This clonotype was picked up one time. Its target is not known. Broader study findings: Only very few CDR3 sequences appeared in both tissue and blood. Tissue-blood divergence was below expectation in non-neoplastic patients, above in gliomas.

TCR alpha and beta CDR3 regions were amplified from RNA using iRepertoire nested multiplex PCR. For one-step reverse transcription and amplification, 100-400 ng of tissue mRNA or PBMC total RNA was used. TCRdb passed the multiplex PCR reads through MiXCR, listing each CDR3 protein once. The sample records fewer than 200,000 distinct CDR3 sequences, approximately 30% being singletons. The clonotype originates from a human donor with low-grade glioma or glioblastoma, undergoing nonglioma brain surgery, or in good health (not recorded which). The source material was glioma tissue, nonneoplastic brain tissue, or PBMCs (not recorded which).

The CDR3 reads CASRSLLGGGQPKHF. The CDR3 region has the DNA TGTGCCAGCAGAAGTTTATTGGGGGGAGGGCAGCCAAAGCATTTT. This chain joins TRBV6-6 and TRBJ1-5, with D maybe TRBD1 (5 bases). The CDR3 is 15 residues long. Trimming took 6 bases from V and 14 from J, leaving 26 bases between them. Per germline, CDR1 MNHNY and CDR2 SVGAGI (reference sequence).